One sample yielded the 13 T cell receptor beta chains listed below, sequenced in a study of cytomegalovirus exposure and HLA in healthy donors. A multiplex PCR was run with 60 Vbeta primers and 13 Jbeta primers. Using immunoSEQ multiplex PCR, the repertoire was profiled, and TCRdb retains in-frame clones only, with some absent. This sample yields approximately 130,000 clones, of which around 86% are seen a single time; less than 10% belongs to the top ten. The sequencing input was PBMCs. The receptors were gathered from a woman between 45 and 60 years old in good health and CMV-seropositive.

This chain connects TRBV30 to TRBJ1-1; 9 nucleotides line up with TRBD1. Germline assignment: CDR1 GTSNPN and CDR2 SVGIG (reference sequence). This CDR3 has 18 residues. V dropped 0 bases and J dropped 1; count of bases not matched to a gene: 12. CDR3 residues: CAWSVLSRGTGRNTEAFF. The CDR3 nucleotides read TGTGCCTGGAGTGTACTATCAAGGGGGACAGGGAGGAACACTGAAGCTTTCTTT.

Of note for this clone: At one end, the junction sequence differs from germline, possibly due to a read error. This sequence joins TRBV10-3 and TRBJ2-2; a possible D gene is TRBD2 (6 bases). The CDR3 has 15 residues. CDR1 ENHRY and CDR2 SYGVKD come from the germline V gene. The CDR3 nucleotides read TGTGCCATCGGTGAGAGAACAGGAGGGACCGGGGAGCTGTTTTTT. Encoded protein: CAIGERTGGTGELFF.

The V and J genes are TRBV5-1 and TRBJ1-5; 9 bases align to TRBD1. The V gene's germline CDR1 is SGHRS and CDR2 YFSETQ. The CDR3 totals 15 residues. With V trimmed by 4 bases and J by 0 bases, 2 bases remained unmatched. The CDR3 spells CASSPGQGSNQPQHF. CDR3 DNA: TGCGCCAGCAGCCCGGGACAGGGTAGCAATCAGCCCCAGCATTTT.

The rearrangement joins TRBV11-2 to TRBJ1-3, with D uncertain. The CDR3 contains 14 residues. CDR1 and CDR2 (germline): SGHAT, FQNNGV. Trimming took 3 bases from V and 7 from J, leaving 13 bases between them. CDR3 sequence reads: CASSFSGFGNTIYF. DNA for the CDR3: TGTGCCAGCAGCTTCTCGGGTTTTGGGAACACCATATATTTT.

The chain has TRBV28 and TRBJ2-2; 12 bases align to TRBD2. With V trimmed by 5 bases and J by 3 bases, 10 bases remained unmatched. This CDR3 is built from 18 residues. Germline-derived CDR1 and CDR2 are MDHEN and SYDVKM. CDR3 amino acids: CASSVPQTSGSDTGELFF. CDR3 DNA sequence: TGTGCCAGCAGTGTGCCGCAGACTAGCGGGAGTGACACCGGGGAGCTGTTTTTT.

About this clone itself: In the same sample, other DNA sequences code for this CDR3. DNA for the CDR3: TGTGCCAGCAGCTTACGAGGACTAGTCGGCAACGAGCAGTACTTC. Its translation: CASSLRGLVGNEQYF. The chain joins TRBV7-9 to TRBJ2-7; 7 positions agree with TRBD2. V was pared by 2 bases and J by 5 bases, with 9 bases of the junction left unmatched. The germline V gene has CDR1 SEHNR and CDR2 FQNEAQ (reference sequence). The CDR3 contains 15 residues.

The rearrangement uses TRBV18 and TRBJ2-2; D uncertain. Germline V lookup: CDR1 KGHSH, CDR2 LQKENI. CDR3 length: 14 residues. V was pared by 0 bases and J by 3 bases, with 5 bases between. This CDR3 reads CASSPPIHTGELFF. The CDR3 region has the DNA TGTGCCAGCTCACCACCTATCCACACCGGGGAGCTGTTTTTT.

The chain uses TRBV4-1 and TRBJ2-7; 10 bases are shared with TRBD2. Germline V gene data show CDR1 as MGHRA and CDR2 as YSYEKL. After removal of 0 bases from V and 7 bases from J, the junction contained 12 bases not matched to a gene. CDR3 length equals 17 residues. In DNA, the CDR3 is TGCGCCAGCAGCCAAGAAGTGGGCCTAGCGGGAGTTTATGAGCAGTACTTC. This codes for CASSQEVGLAGVYEQYF.

The chain links TRBV5-1 to TRBJ2-1; 11 bases match TRBD2. The CDR3 length is 15 residues. The V gene's germline CDR1 is SGHRS and CDR2 YFSETQ. Trimming removed 0 bases from V and 13 bases from J; junction bases left unmatched: 9. This CDR3 reads CASSLAGASGGLQFF. The CDR3 bases are TGCGCCAGCAGCTTGGCCGGGGCTAGCGGGGGGCTTCAGTTCTTC.

The DNA for the CDR3 is TGTGCCAGCAGCAAGGACAGGGTTAAGTCCTACGAGCAGTACTTC. Protein product: CASSKDRVKSYEQYF. The chain has TRBV7-2 and TRBJ2-5, with 8 bases that match TRBD1. The DNA matches TRBJ2-7 better at its end, which makes the J call doubtful. Germline V gene lookup returns CDR1 SGHTA and CDR2 FQGNSA. The CDR3 extends over 15 amino acids.

As concerns this clone: A read error may produce the germline difference seen at one junction end. The chain uses TRBV19 and TRBJ1-6; maybe TRBD1 (5 bases). This CDR3 is 14 amino acids long. The germline V gene encodes CDR1 LNHDA and CDR2 SQIVND (reference sequence). Here the CDR3 reads CASSIGDYHSPLHF. CDR3 DNA: TGTGCCAGTAGTATAGGGGACTATCATTCACCCCTCCACTTT.

The count of this clone is one. J is TRBJ1-2 and V is TRBV19; D not certain. The CDR3 is 14 residues long. Trimming removed 8 bases from V and 9 bases from J, with 22 bases in between. Germline V gene lookup returns CDR1 LNHDA and CDR2 SQIVND (reference sequence). The CDR3 region is CASLSDGLTKSYTF. The CDR3 DNA sequence: TGTGCCAGTCTGTCGGACGGACTTACTAAGAGCTACACCTTC.

The V call is TRBV11-2, the J call TRBJ1-2, with 7 bases aligning to TRBD1. The CDR3 loop spans 16 amino acids. Trimming cost V 0 bases and J 4 bases; bases outside gene matches: 8. Germline loops: CDR1 SGHAT, CDR2 FQNNGV. CDR3 in DNA: TGTGCCAGCAGCTTAGAAGCCCCAGGGGGTGTCTATGGCTACACCTTC. Encoded protein: CASSLEAPGGVYGYTF.